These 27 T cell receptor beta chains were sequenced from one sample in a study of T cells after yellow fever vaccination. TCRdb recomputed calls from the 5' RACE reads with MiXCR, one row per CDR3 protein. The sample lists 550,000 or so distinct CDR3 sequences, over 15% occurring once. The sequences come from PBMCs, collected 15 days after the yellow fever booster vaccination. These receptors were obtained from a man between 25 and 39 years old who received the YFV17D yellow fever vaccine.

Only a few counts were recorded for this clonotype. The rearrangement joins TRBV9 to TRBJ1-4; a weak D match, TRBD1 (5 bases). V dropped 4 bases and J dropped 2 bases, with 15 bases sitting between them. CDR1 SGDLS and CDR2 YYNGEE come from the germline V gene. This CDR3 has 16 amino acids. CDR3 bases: TGTGCCAGCAGCCAGCGCGGGCAGGGTACTAATGAAAAACTGTTTTTT. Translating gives CASSQRGQGTNEKLFF. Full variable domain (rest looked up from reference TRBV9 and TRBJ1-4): DSGVTQTPKHLITATGQRVTLRCSPRSGDLSVYWYQQSLDQGLQFLIQYYNGEERAKGNILERFSAQQFPDLHSELNLSSLELGDSALYFCASSQRGQGTNEKLFFGSGTQLSVL.

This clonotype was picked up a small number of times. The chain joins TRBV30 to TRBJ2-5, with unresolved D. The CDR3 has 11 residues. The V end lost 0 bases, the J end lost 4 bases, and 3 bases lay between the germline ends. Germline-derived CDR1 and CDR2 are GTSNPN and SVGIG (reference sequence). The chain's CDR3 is CAWSVGETQYF. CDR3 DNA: TGTGCCTGGAGTGTCGGAGAGACCCAGTACTTC.

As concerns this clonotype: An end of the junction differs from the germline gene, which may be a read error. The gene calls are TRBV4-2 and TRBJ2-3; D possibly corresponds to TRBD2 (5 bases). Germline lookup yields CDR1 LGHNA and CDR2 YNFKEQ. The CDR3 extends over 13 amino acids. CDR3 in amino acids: CASSQDAPSPNNF. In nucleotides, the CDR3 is TGTGCCAGCAGCCAAGATGCGCCTAGCCCCAACAATTTT.

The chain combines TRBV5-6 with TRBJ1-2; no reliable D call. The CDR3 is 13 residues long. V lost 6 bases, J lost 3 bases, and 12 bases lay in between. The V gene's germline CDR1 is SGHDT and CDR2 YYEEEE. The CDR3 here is CASKDVADYGYTF. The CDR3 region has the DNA TGTGCCAGCAAGGATGTGGCAGACTATGGCTACACCTTC.

The CDR3 region is CASSYFFLAGGGYEQYF. As DNA, the CDR3 is TGTGCCAGCAGTTACTTCTTTTTAGCGGGAGGAGGCTACGAGCAGTACTTC. This rearrangement joins TRBV6-5 to TRBJ2-7; TRBD2 matches at 10 bases. Germline-derived CDR1 and CDR2 are MNHEY and SVGAGI. The CDR3 length is 17 residues. The trim removed 1 base at V and 3 bases at J, leaving 9 bases unmatched.

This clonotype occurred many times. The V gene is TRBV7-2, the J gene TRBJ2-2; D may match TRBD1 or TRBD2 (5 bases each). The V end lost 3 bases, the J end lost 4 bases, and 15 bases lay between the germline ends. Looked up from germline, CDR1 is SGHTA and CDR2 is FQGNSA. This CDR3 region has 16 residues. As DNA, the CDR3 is TGTGCCAGCAGCTTCTTATACGGGACGACCACCGGGGAGCTGTTTTTT. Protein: CASSFLYGTTTGELFF.

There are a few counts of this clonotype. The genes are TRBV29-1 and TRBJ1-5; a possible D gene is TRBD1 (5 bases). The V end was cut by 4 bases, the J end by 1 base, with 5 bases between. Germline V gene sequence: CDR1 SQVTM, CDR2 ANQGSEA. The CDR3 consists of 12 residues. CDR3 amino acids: CSVAGSNQPQHF. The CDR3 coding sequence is TGCAGCGTTGCAGGGAGCAATCAGCCCCAGCATTTT.

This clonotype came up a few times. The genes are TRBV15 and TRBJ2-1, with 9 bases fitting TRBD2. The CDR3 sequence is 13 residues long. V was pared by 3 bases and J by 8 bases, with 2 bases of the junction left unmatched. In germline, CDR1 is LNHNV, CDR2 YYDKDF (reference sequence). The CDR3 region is CATSRGGRDEQFF. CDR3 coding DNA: TGTGCCACCAGCAGGGGCGGGAGGGATGAGCAGTTCTTC.

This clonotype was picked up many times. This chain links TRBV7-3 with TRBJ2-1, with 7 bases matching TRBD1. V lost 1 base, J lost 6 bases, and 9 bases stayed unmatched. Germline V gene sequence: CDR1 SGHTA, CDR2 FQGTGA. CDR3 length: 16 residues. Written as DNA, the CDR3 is TGTGCCAGCAGCTTAAATACCAGGGGGTCTCTCAATGAGCAGTTCTTC. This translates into CASSLNTRGSLNEQFF.

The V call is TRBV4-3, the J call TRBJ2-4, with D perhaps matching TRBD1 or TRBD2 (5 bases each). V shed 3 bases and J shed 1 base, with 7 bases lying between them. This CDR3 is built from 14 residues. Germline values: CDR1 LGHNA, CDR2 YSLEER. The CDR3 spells CASSHRDAKNIQYF. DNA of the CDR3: TGCGCCAGCAGCCACAGGGACGCCAAAAACATTCAGTACTTC.

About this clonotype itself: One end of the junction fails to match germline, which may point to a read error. The CDR3 loop is CASSIEGGLAGVKAKNIQYF. Written as DNA, the CDR3 is TGTGCCAGCAGCATAGAGGGCGGCCTAGCGGGAGTGAAAGCCAAAAACATTCAGTACTTC. The gene calls are TRBV11-2 and TRBJ2-4; TRBD2 agrees at 10 bases. The CDR3 runs 20 residues. Per germline, CDR1 SGHAT and CDR2 FQNNGV.

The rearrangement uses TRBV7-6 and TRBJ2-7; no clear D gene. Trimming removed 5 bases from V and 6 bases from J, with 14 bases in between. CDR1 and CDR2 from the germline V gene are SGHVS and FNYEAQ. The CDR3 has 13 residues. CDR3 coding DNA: TGTGCCAGCAGCCCTTTTTTAGGGCGCGAGCAGTACTTC. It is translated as CASSPFLGREQYF.

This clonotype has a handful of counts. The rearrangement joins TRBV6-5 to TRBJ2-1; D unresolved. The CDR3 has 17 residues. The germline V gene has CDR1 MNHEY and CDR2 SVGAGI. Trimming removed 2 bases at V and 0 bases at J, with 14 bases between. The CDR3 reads CASSYVAISSSYNEQFF. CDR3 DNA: TGTGCCAGCAGTTACGTCGCGATTTCTAGCTCCTACAATGAGCAGTTCTTC.

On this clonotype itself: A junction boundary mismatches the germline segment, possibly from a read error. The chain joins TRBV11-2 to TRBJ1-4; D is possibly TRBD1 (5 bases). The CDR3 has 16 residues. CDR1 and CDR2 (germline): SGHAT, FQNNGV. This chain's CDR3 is CASSLVPTATNEELFF. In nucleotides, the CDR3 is TGTGCCAGCAGCTTAGTCCCGACAGCAACTAATGAAGAACTGTTTTTT.

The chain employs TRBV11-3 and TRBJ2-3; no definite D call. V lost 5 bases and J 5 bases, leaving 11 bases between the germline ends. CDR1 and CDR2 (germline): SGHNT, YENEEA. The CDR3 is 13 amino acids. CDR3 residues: CASSRKRLDTQYF. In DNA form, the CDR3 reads TGTGCCAGCAGCCGAAAGAGACTAGATACGCAGTATTTT.

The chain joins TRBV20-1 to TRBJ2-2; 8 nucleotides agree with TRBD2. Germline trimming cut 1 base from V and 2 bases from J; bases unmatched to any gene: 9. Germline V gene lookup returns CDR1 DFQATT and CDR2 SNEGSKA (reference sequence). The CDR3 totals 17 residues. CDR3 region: CSARGRGGRVNTGELFF. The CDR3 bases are TGCAGTGCTAGAGGCCGGGGGGGTCGGGTAAACACCGGGGAGCTGTTTTTT.

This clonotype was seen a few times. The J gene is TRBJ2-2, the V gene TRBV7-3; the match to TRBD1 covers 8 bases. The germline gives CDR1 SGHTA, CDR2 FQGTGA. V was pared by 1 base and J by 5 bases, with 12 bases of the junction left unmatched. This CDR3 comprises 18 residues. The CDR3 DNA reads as TGTGCCAGCAGCTTAAGTCCTGGACGACAGGGGAGTACCGGGGAGCTGTTTTTT. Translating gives CASSLSPGRQGSTGELFF.

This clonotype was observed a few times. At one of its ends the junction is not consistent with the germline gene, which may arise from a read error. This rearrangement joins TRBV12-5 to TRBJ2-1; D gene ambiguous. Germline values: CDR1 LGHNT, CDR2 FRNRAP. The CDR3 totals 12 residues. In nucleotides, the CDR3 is TGTGCTAGTGTCAAACCCTCGCGGCAGCCACTCTTC. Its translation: CASVKPSRQPLF.

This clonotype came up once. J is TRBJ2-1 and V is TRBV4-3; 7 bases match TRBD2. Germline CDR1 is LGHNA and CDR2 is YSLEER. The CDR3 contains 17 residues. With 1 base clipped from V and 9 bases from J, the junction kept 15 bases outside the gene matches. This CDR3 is CASSQAGLLLRSGEQFF. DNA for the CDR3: TGCGCCAGCAGCCAAGCGGGACTACTCTTACGGTCGGGTGAGCAGTTCTTC.

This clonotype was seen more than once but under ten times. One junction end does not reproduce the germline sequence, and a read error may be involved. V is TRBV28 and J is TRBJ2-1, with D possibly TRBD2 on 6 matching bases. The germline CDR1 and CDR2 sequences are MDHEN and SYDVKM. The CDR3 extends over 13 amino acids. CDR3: CASSPGSGGKEGF. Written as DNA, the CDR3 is TGTGCCAGCAGTCCCGGGTCAGGCGGGAAGGAGGGGTTC.

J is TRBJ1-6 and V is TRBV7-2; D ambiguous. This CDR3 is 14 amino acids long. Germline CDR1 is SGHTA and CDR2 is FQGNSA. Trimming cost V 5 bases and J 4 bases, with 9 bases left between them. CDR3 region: CASSPGPYNSPLHF. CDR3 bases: TGTGCCAGCAGCCCCGGGCCTTATAATTCACCCCTCCACTTT.

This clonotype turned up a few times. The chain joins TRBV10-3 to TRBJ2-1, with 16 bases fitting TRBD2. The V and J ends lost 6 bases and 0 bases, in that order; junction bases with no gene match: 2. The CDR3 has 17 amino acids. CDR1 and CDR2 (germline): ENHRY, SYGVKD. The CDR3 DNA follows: TGTGCCATCAGGGGACTAGCGGGAGGGAGCTCCTACAATGAGCAGTTCTTC. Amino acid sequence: CAIRGLAGGSSYNEQFF.

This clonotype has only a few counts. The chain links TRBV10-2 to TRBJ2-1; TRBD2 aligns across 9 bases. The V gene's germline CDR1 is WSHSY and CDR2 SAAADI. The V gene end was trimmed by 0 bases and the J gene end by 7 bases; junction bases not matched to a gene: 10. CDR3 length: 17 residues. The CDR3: CASSESQLAGGGNEQFF. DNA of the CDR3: TGCGCCAGCAGTGAGTCTCAACTAGCGGGTGGGGGGAATGAGCAGTTCTTC.

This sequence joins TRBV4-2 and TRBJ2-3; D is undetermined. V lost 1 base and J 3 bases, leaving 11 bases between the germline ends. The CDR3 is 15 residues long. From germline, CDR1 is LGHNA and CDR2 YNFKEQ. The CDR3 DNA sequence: TGTGCCAGCAGCCAAGGAGCAGTATTAACAGATACGCAGTATTTT. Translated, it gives CASSQGAVLTDTQYF.

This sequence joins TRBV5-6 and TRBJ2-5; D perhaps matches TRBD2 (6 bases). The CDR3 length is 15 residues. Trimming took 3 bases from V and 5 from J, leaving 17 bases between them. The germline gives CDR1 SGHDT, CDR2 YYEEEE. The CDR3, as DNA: TGTGCCAGCAGCTGGGGAACCCTAAGCGGGGAGACCCAGTACTTC. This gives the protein CASSWGTLSGETQYF.

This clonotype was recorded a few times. The CDR3 bases are TGCAGTGTCAAGTCGACGGAGTCCTACGAGCAGTACTTC. This translates into CSVKSTESYEQYF. The chain links TRBV20-1 to TRBJ2-7; D ambiguous. V dropped 7 bases and J dropped 1 base, with 14 bases sitting between them. CDR1 is DFQATT, CDR2 SNEGSKA, per germline (reference sequence). CDR3 length: 13 residues.

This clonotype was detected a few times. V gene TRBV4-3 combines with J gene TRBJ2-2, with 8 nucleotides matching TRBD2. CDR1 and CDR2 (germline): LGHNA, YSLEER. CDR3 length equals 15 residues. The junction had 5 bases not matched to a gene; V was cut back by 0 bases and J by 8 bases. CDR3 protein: CASSQDTSGLGELFF. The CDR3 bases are TGCGCCAGCAGCCAAGATACTAGCGGCTTAGGGGAGCTGTTTTTT.